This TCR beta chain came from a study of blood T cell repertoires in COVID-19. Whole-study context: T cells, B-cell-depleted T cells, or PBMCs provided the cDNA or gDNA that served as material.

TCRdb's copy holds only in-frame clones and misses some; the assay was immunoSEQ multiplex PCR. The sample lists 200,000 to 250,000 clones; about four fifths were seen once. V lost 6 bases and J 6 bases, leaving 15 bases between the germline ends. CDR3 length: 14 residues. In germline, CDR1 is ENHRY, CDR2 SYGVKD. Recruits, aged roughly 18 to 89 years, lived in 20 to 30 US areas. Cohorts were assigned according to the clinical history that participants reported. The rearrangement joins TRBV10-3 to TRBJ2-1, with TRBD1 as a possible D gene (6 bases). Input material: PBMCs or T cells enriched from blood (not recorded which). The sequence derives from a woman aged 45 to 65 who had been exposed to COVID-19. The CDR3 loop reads CAISTGPRGNEQFF. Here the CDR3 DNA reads TGTGCCATCAGCACAGGGCCCAGGGGCAATGAGCAGTTCTTC.